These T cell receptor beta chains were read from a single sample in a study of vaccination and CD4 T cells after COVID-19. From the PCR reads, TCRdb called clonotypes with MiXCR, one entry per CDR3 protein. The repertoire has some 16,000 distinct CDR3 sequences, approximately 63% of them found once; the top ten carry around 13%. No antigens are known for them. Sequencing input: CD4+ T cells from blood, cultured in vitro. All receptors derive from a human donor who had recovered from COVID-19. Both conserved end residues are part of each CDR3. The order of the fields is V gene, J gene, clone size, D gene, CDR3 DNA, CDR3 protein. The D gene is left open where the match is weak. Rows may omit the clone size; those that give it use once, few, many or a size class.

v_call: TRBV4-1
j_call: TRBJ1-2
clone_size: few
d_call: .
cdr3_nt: TGCGCCAGCTTGGGGACGGGGAAGGATGGCTACACCTTC
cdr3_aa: CASLGTGKDGYTF

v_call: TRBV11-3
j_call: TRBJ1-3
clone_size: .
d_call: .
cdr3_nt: TGTGCCAGCAGGGCTGGTGGAAACACCATATATTTT
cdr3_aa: CASRAGGNTIYF

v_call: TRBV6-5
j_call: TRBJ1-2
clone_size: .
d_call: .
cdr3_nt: TGTGCCAGCAGTTACTCTGCTCGAAATCAATATGACTATGGCTACACCTTC
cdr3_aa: CASSYSARNQYDYGYTF

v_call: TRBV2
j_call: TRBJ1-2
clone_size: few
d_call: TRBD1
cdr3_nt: TGTGCCAGCAGGGACAGGGGGCGTTATGGCTACACCTTC
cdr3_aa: CASRDRGRYGYTF

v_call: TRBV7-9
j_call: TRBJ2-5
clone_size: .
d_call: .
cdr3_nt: TGTGCCAGCACCCTTTATCAGGGGTACCAAGAGACCCAGTACTTC
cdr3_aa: CASTLYQGYQETQYF

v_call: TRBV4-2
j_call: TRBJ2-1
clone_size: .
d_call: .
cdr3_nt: TGTGCCAGCAGCCTGATGACTGCAGCGTACAATGAGCAGTTCTTC
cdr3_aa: CASSLMTAAYNEQFF

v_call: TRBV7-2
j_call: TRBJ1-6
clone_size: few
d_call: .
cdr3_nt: TGTGCCAGCAGCTTCACTGTCCCCATGTCACCCCTCCACTTT
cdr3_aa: CASSFTVPMSPLHF

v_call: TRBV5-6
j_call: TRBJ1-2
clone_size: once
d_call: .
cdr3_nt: TGTGCCAGCAGCCCACGGCCAGGGGACAACTATGGCTACACCTTC
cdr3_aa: CASSPRPGDNYGYTF

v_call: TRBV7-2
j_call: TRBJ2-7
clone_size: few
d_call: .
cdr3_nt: TGTGCCAGCAGCGGTCAGCAGGGGGGGTCCTACGAGCAGTACTTC
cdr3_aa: CASSGQQGGSYEQYF

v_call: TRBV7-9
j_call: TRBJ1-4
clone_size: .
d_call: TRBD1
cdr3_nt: TGTGCCAGCAGCGCCCCGACAGGGGCCGGCAATGAAAAACTGTTTTTT
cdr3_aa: CASSAPTGAGNEKLFF

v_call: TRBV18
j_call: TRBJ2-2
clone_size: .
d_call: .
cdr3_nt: TGTGCCAGCTCCCGGATGCGGCCAAGGGACGCGACGCAGAACACCGGGGAGCTGTTTTTT
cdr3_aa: CASSRMRPRDATQNTGELFF

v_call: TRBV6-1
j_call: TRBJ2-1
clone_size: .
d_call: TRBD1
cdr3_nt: TGTGCCAGCAGTCCTCTGACTCGACAGGGGCCCTACAATGAGCAGTTCTTC
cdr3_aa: CASSPLTRQGPYNEQFF

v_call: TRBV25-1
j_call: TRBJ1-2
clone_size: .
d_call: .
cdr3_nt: TGTGCCAGCGGAGGGGAGGGGGCTAACTATGGCTACACCTTC
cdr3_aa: CASGGEGANYGYTF

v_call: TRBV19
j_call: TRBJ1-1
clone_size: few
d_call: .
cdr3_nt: TGTGCCACCGAGGGTTGGGGGAACACTGAAGCTTTCTTT
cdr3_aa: CATEGWGNTEAFF

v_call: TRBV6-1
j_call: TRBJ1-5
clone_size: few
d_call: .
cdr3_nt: TGTGCCAGCGTATCGGTGCCCGGGGGGAATCAGCCCCAGCATTTT
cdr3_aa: CASVSVPGGNQPQHF

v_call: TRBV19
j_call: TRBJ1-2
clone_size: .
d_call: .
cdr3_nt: TGTGCCAGTAGATCAGCCGCCTCTAACTATGGCTACACCTTC
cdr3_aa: CASRSAASNYGYTF

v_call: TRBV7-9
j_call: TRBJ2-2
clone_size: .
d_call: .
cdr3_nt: TGTGCCAGCAGCTCTCGCGTGGACACGGCGAACACCGGGGAGCTGTTTTTT
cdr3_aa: CASSSRVDTANTGELFF

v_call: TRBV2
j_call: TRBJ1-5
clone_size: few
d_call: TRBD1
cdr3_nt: TGTGCCAGCAGTGAATCGACAGGGAACCCGGCGCCCCAGCATTTT
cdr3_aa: CASSESTGNPAPQHF

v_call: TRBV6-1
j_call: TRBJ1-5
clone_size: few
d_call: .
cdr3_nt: TGTGCCAGCAGTGAAGATGGGCGCGGCCAGCCCCAGCATTTT
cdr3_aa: CASSEDGRGQPQHF

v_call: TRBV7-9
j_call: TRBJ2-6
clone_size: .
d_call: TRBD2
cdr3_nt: TGTGCCAGCAGCTTAGTTCGCGGGAGTGGGGCCAACGTCCTGACTTTC
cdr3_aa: CASSLVRGSGANVLTF

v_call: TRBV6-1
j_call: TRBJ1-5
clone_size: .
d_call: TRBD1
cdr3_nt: TGTGCCAGCAGTGGGACAGGGGGCAATCAGCCCCAGCATTTT
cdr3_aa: CASSGTGGNQPQHF

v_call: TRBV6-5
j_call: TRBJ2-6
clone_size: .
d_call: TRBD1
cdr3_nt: TGTGCCAGCAGTTACTCGACAGGGGGCGCTGGGGCCAACGTCCTGACTTTC
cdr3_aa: CASSYSTGGAGANVLTF

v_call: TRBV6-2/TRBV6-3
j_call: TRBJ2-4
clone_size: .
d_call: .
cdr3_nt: TGTGCCAGCAGTTGGGGGCGCACTGGGGCCAAAAACATTCAGTACTTC
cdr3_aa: CASSWGRTGAKNIQYF

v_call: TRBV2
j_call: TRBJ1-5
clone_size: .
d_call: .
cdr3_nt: TGTGCCAGCAGTGGGCAGGGGCAGGGCAATCAGCCCCAGCATTTT
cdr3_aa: CASSGQGQGNQPQHF

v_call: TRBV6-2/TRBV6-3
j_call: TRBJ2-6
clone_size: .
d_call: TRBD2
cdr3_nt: TGTGCCAGCAGTACCCCTAGCGGGAGGACCAACGTCCTGACTTTC
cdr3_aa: CASSTPSGRTNVLTF

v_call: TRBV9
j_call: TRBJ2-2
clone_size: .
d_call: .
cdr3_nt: TGTGCCAGCAGCGTAGCACCCTCGGGACACCAGAACACCGGGGAGCTGTTTTTT
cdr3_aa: CASSVAPSGHQNTGELFF

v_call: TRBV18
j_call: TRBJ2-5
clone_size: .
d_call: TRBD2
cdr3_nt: TGTGCCAGCTCACCCCGGACTAGCGGGGAGACCCAGTACTTC
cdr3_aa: CASSPRTSGETQYF

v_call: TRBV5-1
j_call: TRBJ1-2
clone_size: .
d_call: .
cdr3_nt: TGCGCCAGCAGCTTGGTTCAGGGATTCTATGGCTACACCTTC
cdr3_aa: CASSLVQGFYGYTF

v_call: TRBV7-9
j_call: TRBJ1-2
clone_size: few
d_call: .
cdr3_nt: TGTGCCAGCAGTCCCCCGGACGGGGCTTACTACTATGGCTACACCTTC
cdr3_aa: CASSPPDGAYYYGYTF

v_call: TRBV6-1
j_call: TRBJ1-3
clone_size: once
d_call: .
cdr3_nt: TGTGCCAGCAGTGACCAGGTTCAAACTGCTAACTCTGGAAACACCATATATTTT
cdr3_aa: CASSDQVQTANSGNTIYF

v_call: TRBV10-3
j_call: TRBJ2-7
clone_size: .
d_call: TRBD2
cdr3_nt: TGTGCCATCAGTTTGGCTAGCGGGAAGAGCTCCTACGAGCAGTACTTC
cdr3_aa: CAISLASGKSSYEQYF

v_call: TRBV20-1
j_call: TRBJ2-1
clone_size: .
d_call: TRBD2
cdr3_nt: TGCAGTGCTAGGGTTCTAGCGGGAGGCGCCTCCTACAATGAGCAGTTCTTC
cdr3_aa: CSARVLAGGASYNEQFF

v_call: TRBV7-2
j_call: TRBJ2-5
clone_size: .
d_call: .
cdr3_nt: TGTGCCAGCAGCTTACGAGGAGAGACCCAGTACTTC
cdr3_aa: CASSLRGETQYF